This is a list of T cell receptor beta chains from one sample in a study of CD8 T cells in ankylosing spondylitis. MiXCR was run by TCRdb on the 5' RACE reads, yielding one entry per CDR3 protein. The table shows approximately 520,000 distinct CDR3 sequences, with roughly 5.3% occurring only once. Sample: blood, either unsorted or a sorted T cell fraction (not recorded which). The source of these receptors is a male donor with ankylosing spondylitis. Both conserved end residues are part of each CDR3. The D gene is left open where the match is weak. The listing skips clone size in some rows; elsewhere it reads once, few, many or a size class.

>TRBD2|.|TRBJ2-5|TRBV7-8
CASSLARTSGRGGQETQYF
TGTGCCAGCAGCTTGGCCCGGACTAGCGGGAGAGGGGGGCAAGAGACCCAGTACTTC
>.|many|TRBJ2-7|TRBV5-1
CASSYSGATRRDEQYF
TGCGCCAGCAGTTACTCGGGAGCCACCCGTCGGGACGAGCAGTACTTC
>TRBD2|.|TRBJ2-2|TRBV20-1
CSAPTSGRARNTGELFF
TGCAGTGCTCCGACTAGCGGGAGGGCCCGGAACACCGGGGAGCTGTTTTTT
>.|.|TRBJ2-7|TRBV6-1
CASSETGGGEQYF
TGTGCCAGCAGTGAAACCGGGGGAGGCGAGCAGTACTTC
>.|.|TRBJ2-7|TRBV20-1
CSARSFSGSGDEQYF
TGCAGTGCTAGATCGTTTTCGGGGAGCGGAGACGAGCAGTACTTC
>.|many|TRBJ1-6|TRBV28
CASSAINSPLHF
TGTGCCAGCAGCGCGATTAATTCACCCCTCCACTTT
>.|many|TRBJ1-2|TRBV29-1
CSVLDPGRYGYTF
TGCAGCGTTTTAGACCCCGGGAGATATGGCTACACCTTC
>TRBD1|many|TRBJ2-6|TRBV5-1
CASSPDRAGANVLTF
TGCGCCAGCAGCCCCGACAGGGCTGGGGCCAACGTCCTGACTTTC
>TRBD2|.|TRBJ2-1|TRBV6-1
CASRPTGTSGLQYEQFF
TGTGCCAGCAGGCCGACTGGGACTAGCGGATTACAATATGAGCAGTTCTTC
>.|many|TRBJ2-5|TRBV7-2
CASSLQRSQETQYF
TGTGCCAGCAGCTTACAGAGGAGCCAAGAGACCCAGTACTTC
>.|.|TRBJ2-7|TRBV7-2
CASSHGYYEQYF
TGTGCCAGCAGCCATGGCTACTACGAGCAGTACTTC
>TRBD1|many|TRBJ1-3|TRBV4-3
CASSPTRTGPSSGNTIYF
TGCGCCAGCAGCCCCACCCGGACAGGTCCGAGCTCTGGAAACACCATATATTTT
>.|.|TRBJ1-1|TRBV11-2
CASSLARGGPEAFF
TGTGCCAGCAGCTTAGCCCGGGGGGGCCCTGAAGCTTTCTTT
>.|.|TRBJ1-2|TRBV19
CASSIVQERYGYTF
TGTGCCAGTAGTATCGTCCAGGAACGGTATGGCTACACCTTC
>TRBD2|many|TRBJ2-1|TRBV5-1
CASSLDAGGDNEQFF
TGCGCCAGCAGCTTGGATGCGGGGGGTGACAATGAGCAGTTCTTC
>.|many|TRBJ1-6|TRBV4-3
CASSQVYGNYNSPLHF
TGCGCCAGCAGCCAAGTCTACGGAAACTATAATTCACCCCTCCACTTT
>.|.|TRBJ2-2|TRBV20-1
CSATPFTGRTGELFF
TGCAGTGCTACGCCCTTTACAGGGAGGACCGGGGAGCTGTTTTTT
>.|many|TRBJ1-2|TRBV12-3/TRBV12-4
CASSAHGGRYGYTF
TGTGCCAGCAGTGCCCACGGGGGCCGCTATGGCTACACCTTC
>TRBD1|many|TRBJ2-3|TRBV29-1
CSVARNRGDTQYF
TGCAGCGTTGCTCGGAACAGGGGAGATACGCAGTATTTT
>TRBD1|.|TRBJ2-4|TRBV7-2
CASSPRQGGADIQYF
TGTGCCAGCAGCCCCAGACAGGGTGGGGCGGACATTCAGTACTTC
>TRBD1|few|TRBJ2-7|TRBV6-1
CASSSPWTGAPYEQYF
TGTGCCAGCAGCAGCCCGTGGACAGGGGCGCCCTACGAGCAGTACTTC
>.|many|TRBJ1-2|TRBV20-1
CSARDQRGSYGYTF
TGCAGTGCTAGAGATCAGCGGGGTTCGTACGGCTACACCTTC
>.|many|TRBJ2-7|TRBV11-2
CASSLGPGLDREQYF
TGTGCCAGCAGCTTAGGGCCAGGGCTGGATCGGGAGCAGTACTTC
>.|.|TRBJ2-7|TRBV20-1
CSASPLLPPYEQYF
TGCAGTGCTAGCCCCCTGCTGCCTCCCTACGAGCAGTACTTC
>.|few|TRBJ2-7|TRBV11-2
CASSLGPGVHEQYF
TGTGCCAGCAGCTTAGGTCCAGGGGTCCACGAGCAGTACTTC
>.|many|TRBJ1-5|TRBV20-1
CSARNSNQPQHF
TGCAGTGCTAGAAACAGCAATCAGCCCCAGCATTTT
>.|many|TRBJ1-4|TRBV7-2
CASSLFRGVTNEKLFF
TGTGCCAGCAGCTTATTCCGGGGGGTGACTAATGAAAAACTGTTTTTT
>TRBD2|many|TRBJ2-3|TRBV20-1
CSAITSGRAWADTQYF
TGCAGTGCTATAACTAGCGGGAGGGCCTGGGCAGATACGCAGTATTTT
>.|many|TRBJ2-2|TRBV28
CASSLGTSSANTGELFF
TGTGCCAGCAGTTTAGGTACAAGTTCCGCGAACACCGGGGAGCTGTTTTTT
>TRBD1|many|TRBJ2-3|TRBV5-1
CASSFYNRGPDTQYF
TGCGCCAGCAGCTTTTATAACAGGGGCCCAGATACGCAGTATTTT
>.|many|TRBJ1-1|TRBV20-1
CSAGDGPMNTEAFF
TGCAGTGCGGGGGACGGACCAATGAACACTGAAGCTTTCTTT
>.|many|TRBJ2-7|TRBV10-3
CAISANEDYEQYF
TGTGCCATCAGTGCCAATGAGGACTACGAGCAGTACTTC
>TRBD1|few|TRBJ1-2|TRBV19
CASSSGTGINNYGYTF
TGTGCCAGTAGTTCCGGGACAGGGATCAACAACTATGGCTACACCTTC
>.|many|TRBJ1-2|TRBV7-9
CASSPFRGDYGYTF
TGTGCCAGCAGCCCGTTCCGGGGAGACTATGGCTACACCTTC
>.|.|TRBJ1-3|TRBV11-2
CASSSRWTAGNTIYF
TGTGCCAGCAGCTCCCGGTGGACCGCTGGAAACACCATATATTTT
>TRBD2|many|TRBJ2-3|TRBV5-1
CASSPQGLAGGPAPDTQYF
TGCGCCAGCAGCCCTCAGGGACTAGCGGGGGGGCCAGCACCCGATACGCAGTATTTT
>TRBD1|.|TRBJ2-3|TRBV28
CASSFSTSGTGDTDTQYF
TGTGCCAGCAGTTTCTCGACCTCCGGGACAGGGGACACAGATACGCAGTATTTT
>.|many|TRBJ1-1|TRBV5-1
CASSGGGVGTEAFF
TGCGCCAGCAGCGGAGGGGGTGTAGGCACTGAAGCTTTCTTT
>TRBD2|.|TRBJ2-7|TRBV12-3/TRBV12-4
CASRPQGLANEQYF
TGTGCCAGCAGGCCCCAAGGACTAGCAAACGAGCAGTACTTC
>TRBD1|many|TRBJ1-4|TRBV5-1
CASSEGAGEKLFF
TGCGCCAGCAGCGAGGGGGCAGGTGAAAAACTGTTTTTT
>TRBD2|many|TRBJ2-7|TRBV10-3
CATKTSGTDEQYF
TGTGCCACCAAGACTAGCGGGACCGACGAGCAGTACTTC
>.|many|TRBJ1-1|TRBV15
CATSRGWGPRTNTEAFF
TGTGCCACCAGCAGAGGATGGGGACCGAGAACGAACACTGAAGCTTTCTTT
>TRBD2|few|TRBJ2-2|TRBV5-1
CASSWARREGLTGELFF
TGCGCCAGCAGCTGGGCTCGGCGGGAGGGCCTCACCGGGGAGCTGTTTTTT
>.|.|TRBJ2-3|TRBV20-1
CSAVAGTLSTDTQYF
TGCAGTGCTGTTGCCGGGACACTCAGCACAGATACGCAGTATTTT
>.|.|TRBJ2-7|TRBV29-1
CSVVLFFSYEQYF
TGCAGCGTTGTTCTTTTTTTTTCCTACGAGCAGTACTTC
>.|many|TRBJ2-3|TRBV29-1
CSVRIGTDTQYF
TGCAGCGTGCGTATAGGGACAGATACGCAGTATTTT
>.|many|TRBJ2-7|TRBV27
CASSRPYGSEQYF
TGTGCCAGCAGCCGTCCGTATGGGAGCGAGCAGTACTTC
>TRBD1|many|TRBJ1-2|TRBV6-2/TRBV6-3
CASRRTGGAYGYTF
TGTGCCAGCAGGCGGACAGGGGGCGCATATGGCTACACCTTC
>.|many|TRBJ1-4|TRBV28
CASIQSPNEKLFF
TGTGCCAGCATACAGTCCCCTAATGAAAAACTGTTTTTT
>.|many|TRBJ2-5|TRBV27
CASSRRTKEGTQYF
TGTGCCAGCAGCCGGAGGACGAAGGAAGGGACCCAGTACTTC
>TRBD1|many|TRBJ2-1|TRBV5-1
CASSLVHLSGQGGNEQFF
TGCGCCAGCAGCTTGGTTCATCTTTCGGGACAGGGGGGCAATGAGCAGTTCTTC
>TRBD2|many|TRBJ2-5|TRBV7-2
CATSVAGGRRETQYF
TGTGCCACCTCAGTAGCGGGGGGGCGGAGGGAGACCCAGTACTTC
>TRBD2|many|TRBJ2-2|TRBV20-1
CSASRPSGPGELFF
TGCAGTGCCAGCAGGCCTAGCGGGCCCGGGGAGCTGTTTTTT
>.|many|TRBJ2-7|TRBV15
CATSRDRIAYEQYF
TGTGCCACCAGCAGAGATAGGATAGCCTACGAGCAGTACTTC
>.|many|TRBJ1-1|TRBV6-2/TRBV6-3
CASSPGTYEAFF
TGTGCCAGCAGTCCTGGGACTTACGAAGCTTTCTTT
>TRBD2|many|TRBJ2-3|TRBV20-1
CSARVGTSGTDTQYF
TGCAGTGCTAGAGTGGGGACTAGCGGAACAGATACGCAGTATTTT
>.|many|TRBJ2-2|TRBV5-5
CASSLMGGLSTGELFF
TGTGCCAGCAGCTTGATGGGGGGCCTAAGCACCGGGGAGCTGTTTTTT
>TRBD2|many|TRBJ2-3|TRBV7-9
CASSFPTGTSVTDTQYF
TGTGCCAGCAGCTTCCCGACCGGGACTAGTGTTACAGATACGCAGTATTTT